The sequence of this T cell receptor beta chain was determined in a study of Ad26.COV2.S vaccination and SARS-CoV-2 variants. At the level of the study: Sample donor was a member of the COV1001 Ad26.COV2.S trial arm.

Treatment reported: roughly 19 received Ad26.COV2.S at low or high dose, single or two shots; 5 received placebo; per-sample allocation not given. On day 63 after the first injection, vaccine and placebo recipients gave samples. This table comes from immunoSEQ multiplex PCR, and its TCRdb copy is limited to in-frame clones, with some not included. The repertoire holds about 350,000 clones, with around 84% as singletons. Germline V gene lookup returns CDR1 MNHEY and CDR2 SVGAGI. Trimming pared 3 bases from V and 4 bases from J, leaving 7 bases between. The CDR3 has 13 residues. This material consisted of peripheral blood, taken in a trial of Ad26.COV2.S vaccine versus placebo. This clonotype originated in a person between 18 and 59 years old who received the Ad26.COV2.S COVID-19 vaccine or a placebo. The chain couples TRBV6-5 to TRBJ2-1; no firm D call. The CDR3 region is CASSYRGYNEQFF. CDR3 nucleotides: TGTGCCAGCAGTTATAGAGGTTACAATGAGCAGTTCTTC.